This T cell receptor beta chain comes out of a study of blood T cell repertoires in COVID-19. At the level of the study: T cells, B-cell-depleted T cells, or PBMCs provided the cDNA or gDNA that served as material.

Methods used by the authors: Scientists estimated how many nucleated cells there were by amplifying reference gene primers. Sequencing was performed with immunoSEQ multiplex PCR; in TCRdb, only in-frame clones are kept and a portion is missing. For V, J and clone size, that table is used; D and trimming come from the DNA. Among about 200,000 clones, approximately 80% were seen once, and the ten largest hold approximately 9%. This clone was picked up a small number of times. Participants reported their clinical history, and cohort assignment relied on those reports. Between the trimmed V and J ends, which lost 6 bases and 5 bases, there was a span of 13 bases. Germline values: CDR1 MNHEY, CDR2 SVGAGI. This CDR3 spans 13 amino acids.

This clonotype was sampled from a woman between 50 and 59 years old with acute COVID-19. Material: PBMCs or T cells enriched from blood (not recorded which). The gene calls are TRBV6-5 and TRBJ1-1; a weak D match, TRBD1 (5 bases). The CDR3 nucleotides read TGTGCCAGCAGGGTAAATCGGGGGACTGAAGCTTTCTTT. Amino acid sequence: CASRVNRGTEAFF.